One and the same sample provided the 3 T cell receptor beta chains below, sequenced in a study of STAT3 mutations in large granular lymphocyte leukemia. The study's findings and limits: Every T-cell large granular lymphocyte leukemia patient had at least one immunodominant TCR beta clonotype.

Generated by immunoSEQ multiplex PCR, the TCRdb table keeps only in-frame clones and is missing some. This table has about 40,000 clones, approximately 90% appearing once. For these TCRs, the target antigens are not known. Sequencing was performed on PBMCs. The receptors stem from a human donor with T large granular lymphocyte leukemia. Some clones in this sample may be carry-over from other donors' samples.

This clone has just a few counts. The CDR3, as DNA: TGCGCCAGCAGGTATCAGGCTAATTCACCCCTCCACTTT. Translating gives CASRYQANSPLHF. The V and J genes are TRBV5-1 and TRBJ1-6; D not certain. Deletions cut 5 bases from V and 6 bases from J, with 9 bases between. This CDR3 region has 13 residues. Germline CDR1 reads SGHRS; CDR2 reads YFSETQ.

The chain has TRBV4-1 and TRBJ2-7, with D maybe TRBD2 (5 bases). Looked up from germline, CDR1 is MGHRA and CDR2 is YSYEKL. This CDR3 comprises 15 residues. V was cut by 2 bases and J by 3 bases, with 14 bases left in between. The CDR3 loop reads CASSQTVAPGYEQYF. DNA for the CDR3: TGCGCCAGCAGCCAAACGGTAGCGCCCGGCTACGAGCAGTACTTC.

This clone is a singleton in its sample. The rearrangement uses TRBV10-3 and TRBJ2-3; no definite D call. The CDR3 extends over 13 amino acids. The V end was cut by 0 bases, the J end by 4 bases, with 5 bases between. Germline CDR1 ENHRY, CDR2 SYGVKD. This CDR3 reads CAISESVADTQYF. The CDR3 DNA follows: TGTGCCATCAGTGAGTCGGTCGCAGATACGCAGTATTTT.